This T cell receptor (beta chain) was documented in a study of T-cell memory formation after mild COVID-19. Notes on the study in general: The study found balanced CD4/CD8 in clones contracting day 15 to 85 and a CD4+ lean in later expanders. Mostly located in CM and EM were contracting CD4+ clones, with contracting CD8+ clones located in EMRA. A subset of responding clones appeared in pre-infection memory, suggesting cross-reactive memory joined.

This clonotype has more than one count but fewer than ten. Its cognate antigen is unknown. A 5'RACE reaction primed in the constant segment made cDNA libraries of TCR alpha and TCR beta, and these carried sample barcodes and UMIs. From the 5' RACE reads, TCRdb called clonotypes with MiXCR, one entry per CDR3 protein. The table has 150,000 to 200,000 distinct CDR3 sequences, approximately 16% seen once; the top ten hold 2% to 2.5%. Trimming pared 0 bases from V and 4 bases from J, leaving 14 bases between. The V gene's germline CDR1 is SGHNT and CDR2 YYREEE (reference sequence). CDR3 length equals 16 residues.

The sequence derives from an adult woman who had mild COVID-19 (a few samples of this study predate the infection). Cell type and time point are not known. V usage is TRBV5-4 and J usage is TRBJ2-1; D might be TRBD2 (5 bases). Sequencing was performed on PBMCs or a T cell subset sorted from them (not recorded which). CDR3 region: CASSLAWGELYNEQFF. Here the CDR3 DNA reads TGTGCCAGCAGCTTGGCCTGGGGAGAGCTATACAATGAGCAGTTCTTC.